The next 24 T cell receptor beta chains were all read from a single sample in a study of blood T cell repertoires in COVID-19. Measured with immunoSEQ multiplex PCR; TCRdb has only the in-frame clones, and not every one. Of around 430,000 clones in the sample, roughly 89% were seen once. The sample consisted of PBMCs or T cells enriched from blood (not recorded which). These receptors all come from a woman aged 45-60 years who had recovered from COVID-19.

Details on this clone: Other DNA sequences in this sample translate to the same CDR3. The V gene is TRBV5-1, the J gene TRBJ1-1, with D unresolved. The V gene's germline CDR1 is SGHRS and CDR2 YFSETQ. The CDR3 contains 14 residues. Trimming shortened V by 0 bases and J by 2 bases, and 8 bases separated the two germline ends. In DNA form, the CDR3 reads TGCGCCAGCAGCTTGGGAGGCCTTAACACTGAAGCTTTCTTT. It specifies CASSLGGLNTEAFF. Full variable domain (rest looked up from reference TRBV5-1 and TRBJ1-1): KAGVTQTPRYLIKTRGQQVTLSCSPISGHRSVSWYQQTPGQGLQFLFEYFSETQRNKGNFPGRFSGRQFSNSRSEMNVSTLELGDSALYLCASSLGGLNTEAFFGQGTRLTVV.

This clone has more than one count but fewer than ten. This chain uses TRBV27 with TRBJ1-2; a weak D match, TRBD1 (5 bases). CDR3 length: 15 residues. The ends were cut back, 6 bases at V and 0 bases at J, with 14 bases in the middle. Germline CDR1 MNHEY, CDR2 SMNVEV (reference sequence). The CDR3 sequence: CASRLGGAPNYGYTF. The CDR3 DNA reads as TGTGCCAGCAGGCTTGGAGGGGCCCCTAACTATGGCTACACCTTC.

V and J are TRBV28 and TRBJ2-7, with TRBD2 matching over 12 bases. CDR1 MDHEN and CDR2 SYDVKM come from the germline V gene. The CDR3 covers 18 residues. With V trimmed by 9 bases and J by 0 bases, 15 bases remained unmatched. As DNA, the CDR3 is TGTGCCAGGACACTCCTTAGGACTAGCGGGGAGAGCTCCTACGAGCAGTACTTC. It codes for CARTLLRTSGESSYEQYF.

The rearrangement links TRBV5-6 to TRBJ1-2; 7 bases agree with TRBD1. In germline, CDR1 is SGHDT, CDR2 YYEEEE. CDR3 length equals 13 residues. The J segment lost 6 bases and the V segment lost 4 bases, leaving 6 bases of the junction unmatched. The CDR3 region is CASSLTGTHGYTF. DNA for the CDR3: TGTGCCAGCAGCCTGACAGGGACCCATGGCTACACCTTC.

The V gene is TRBV5-5, the J gene TRBJ1-1; 9 bases align to TRBD1. Trimming cost V 0 bases and J 2 bases; bases outside gene matches: 5. Germline V CDR1 and CDR2: SGHKS, YYEKEE (reference sequence). The CDR3 has 16 amino acids. CDR3 nucleotide sequence: TGTGCCAGCAGCTTGGGGGTGGGACAGGGTAACACTGAAGCTTTCTTT. Its translation: CASSLGVGQGNTEAFF.

The chain uses TRBV6-5 and TRBJ2-7; the D gene is possibly TRBD2 (6 bases). CDR3 length: 14 residues. Trimming took off 6 bases at V and 0 bases at J, with 12 bases between the two ends. The germline gives CDR1 MNHEY, CDR2 SVGAGI. The CDR3 DNA reads TGTGCCAGCAGCGGGCTGGGGGGCTCCTACGAGCAGTACTTC. Its protein product is CASSGLGGSYEQYF.

V usage is TRBV5-1 and J usage is TRBJ2-1, with TRBD1 identical over 10 bases. CDR3 length: 19 amino acids. V trimming: 4 bases; J trimming: 1 base; junction bases outside the gene matches: 14. Per the germline V gene, CDR1 is SGHRS and CDR2 is YFSETQ. The chain's CDR3 is CASSPEGTGVSPSYNEQFF. The CDR3 bases are TGCGCCAGCAGCCCGGAGGGGACAGGGGTTTCCCCTTCCTACAATGAGCAGTTCTTC. The full variable domain, completed using reference TRBV5-1 and TRBJ2-1, is KAGVTQTPRYLIKTRGQQVTLSCSPISGHRSVSWYQQTPGQGLQFLFEYFSETQRNKGNFPGRFSGRQFSNSRSEMNVSTLELGDSALYLCASSPEGTGVSPSYNEQFFGPGTRLTVL.

The genes are TRBV4-1 and TRBJ1-1, with TRBD1 identical over 7 bases. The CDR3 runs 19 residues. Losses at the gene ends were 3 bases for V and 1 base for J; bases not matched to a gene: 17. Germline V CDR1 and CDR2: MGHRA, YSYEKL. The CDR3 is CASSQRFSLIGQENTEAFF. The CDR3 DNA follows: TGCGCCAGCAGCCAGAGATTCAGCCTTATCGGACAGGAGAACACTGAAGCTTTCTTT.

The chain carries TRBV4-3 and TRBJ2-1; TRBD1 agrees at 10 bases. J was trimmed by 0 bases and V by 4 bases; bases with no gene match: 9. This CDR3 is built from 18 residues. The germline gives CDR1 LGHNA, CDR2 YSLEER. The CDR3 sequence: CASSPGTGAYSSYNEQFF. CDR3 coding DNA: TGCGCCAGCAGCCCCGGGACAGGGGCTTATAGCTCCTACAATGAGCAGTTCTTC.

This chain connects TRBV5-1 to TRBJ2-1, with 7 bases that match TRBD1. J lost 5 bases, V lost 6 bases, and 11 bases had no gene match. Per germline, CDR1 SGHRS and CDR2 YFSETQ. The CDR3 has 15 amino acids. DNA for the CDR3: TGCGCCAGCACGCATACGGGGACAGAAAACAATGAGCAGTTCTTC. Translation: CASTHTGTENNEQFF.

The rearrangement uses TRBV28 and TRBJ1-3; 9 nucleotides align to TRBD1. In germline, CDR1 is MDHEN, CDR2 SYDVKM. This CDR3 has 15 residues. V dropped 2 bases and J dropped 2; count of bases not matched to a gene: 1. Here the CDR3 reads CASSLRTGAGNTIYF. In DNA form, the CDR3 reads TGTGCCAGCAGTTTAAGGACAGGGGCTGGAAACACCATATATTTT.

The chain couples TRBV15 to TRBJ1-3; 8 positions agree with TRBD1. The trim removed 0 bases at V and 4 bases at J, leaving 5 bases unmatched. This CDR3 is built from 16 residues. The germline gives CDR1 LNHNV, CDR2 YYDKDF (reference sequence). The CDR3 sequence: CATSRDWRQGGNTIYF. Written as DNA, the CDR3 is TGTGCCACCAGCAGAGATTGGCGACAGGGGGGAAACACCATATATTTT.

The rearrangement uses TRBV7-9 and TRBJ1-1, with D unclear. Trimming left V 0 bases short and J 1 base short, with 12 bases between. This CDR3 is built from 16 residues. Germline CDR1 is SEHNR and CDR2 is FQNEAQ (reference sequence). The DNA for the CDR3 is TGTGCCAGCAGCTTAGCGCGGAGAGGTGAGAACACTGAAGCTTTCTTT. Translation gives CASSLARRGENTEAFF.

The chain has TRBV28 and TRBJ2-2, with D hard to call. The CDR3 consists of 16 residues. Germline V gene sequence: CDR1 MDHEN, CDR2 SYDVKM. V dropped 2 bases and J dropped 0 bases, with 10 bases sitting between them. The CDR3 sequence is CASSLIPFANTGELFF. Written as DNA, the CDR3 is TGTGCCAGCAGTTTAATCCCGTTTGCGAACACCGGGGAGCTGTTTTTT.

The gene calls are TRBV28 and TRBJ1-3, with a possible D match to TRBD1 (5 bases). The V and J ends lost 5 bases and 0 bases respectively, with 14 bases between them. Germline V CDR1 and CDR2: MDHEN, SYDVKM. The CDR3 loop spans 16 amino acids. The CDR3, as DNA: TGTGCCAGCAGTCGGCGGGACGGCGGCTCTGGAAACACCATATATTTT. Translation gives CASSRRDGGSGNTIYF.

V usage is TRBV5-5 and J usage is TRBJ1-2, with D possibly TRBD1 on 6 matching bases. The CDR3 is made up of 15 amino acids. Germline V gene lookup returns CDR1 SGHKS and CDR2 YYEKEE (reference sequence). V lost 1 base and J lost 4, with 14 bases in between. The CDR3 sequence is CASSLLQGEGYGYTF. Written as DNA, the CDR3 is TGTGCCAGCAGCTTGCTACAGGGAGAGGGCTATGGCTACACCTTC.

The CDR3, as DNA: TGTGCCAGCAGCCTACAGGGGTCCGGGGCCAACGTCCTGACTTTC. Translated: CASSLQGSGANVLTF. The chain combines TRBV3-1 (or the pseudogene TRBV3-2) with TRBJ2-6; 7 positions match TRBD1. The J segment lost 4 bases and the V segment lost 4 bases, leaving 4 bases of the junction unmatched. Germline CDR1 is LGHDT and CDR2 is YNNKEL (reference sequence). CDR3 length: 15 residues.

The chain recombines TRBV19 with TRBJ1-2; a possible D gene is TRBD1 (6 bases). Germline CDR1 reads LNHDA; CDR2 reads SQIVND (reference sequence). V gave up 5 bases and J gave up 8 bases, with 21 bases separating them. There are 15 residues in the CDR3. The CDR3, as DNA: TGTGCCAGTAGTTCCCGGGACACTCCTTCGAGAGGCTACACCTTC. Protein sequence: CASSSRDTPSRGYTF.

This chain joins TRBV7-3 and TRBJ2-1; D remains ambiguous. This CDR3 is built from 13 residues. Trimming left V 2 bases short and J 5 bases short, with 7 bases between. Germline-derived CDR1 and CDR2 are SGHTA and FQGTGA. In nucleotides, the CDR3 is TGTGCCAGCAGCTTAGGCTTCAACAATGAGCAGTTCTTC. Its translation is CASSLGFNNEQFF.

This clone was seen just once. The V and J genes are TRBV4-3 and TRBJ2-7, with 7 bases lining up with TRBD2. Trimming at V came to 4 bases and at J to 0 bases, leaving 9 bases not matched to a gene. In germline, CDR1 is LGHNA, CDR2 YSLEER. The CDR3 length is 16 residues. DNA for the CDR3: TGCGCCAGCAGCCTCCTCCTCGGCGGGGGCTCCTACGAGCAGTACTTC. Protein: CASSLLLGGGSYEQYF.

V is TRBV4-2 and J is TRBJ1-4, with 8 positions matching TRBD1. Germline-derived CDR1 and CDR2 are LGHNA and YNFKEQ. Trimming at V came to 0 bases and at J to 8 bases, leaving 8 bases not matched to a gene. The CDR3 sequence is 16 residues long. The CDR3 DNA reads as TGTGCCAGCAGCCAAGATCAACAGGGGGTGCGAGAAAAACTGTTTTTT. This sequence encodes CASSQDQQGVREKLFF.

Written as DNA, the CDR3 is TGTGCCAGCAGTTATCAGGGGAGTTTGGGCACTGAAGCTTTCTTT. Its protein is CASSYQGSLGTEAFF. The chain employs TRBV6-5 and TRBJ1-1; D might be TRBD1 (6 bases). V lost 3 bases and J lost 4, with 15 bases in between. The CDR3 is made up of 15 amino acids. The germline gives CDR1 MNHEY, CDR2 SVGAGI.

The chain uses TRBV30 and TRBJ2-1, with 7 bases aligning to TRBD1. The CDR3 covers 13 residues. The germline V gene encodes CDR1 GTSNPN and CDR2 SVGIG (reference sequence). The trim removed 1 base at V and 6 bases at J, leaving 3 bases unmatched. CDR3 residues: CAWSGDRPNEQFF. The CDR3 coding sequence is TGTGCCTGGAGTGGGGACAGACCCAATGAGCAGTTCTTC.

This clone has only a few counts. The chain has TRBV18 and TRBJ2-1; 7 nucleotides line up with TRBD1. The germline CDR1 and CDR2 sequences are KGHSH and LQKENI. V gave up 3 bases and J gave up 9 bases; unmatched junction bases: 5. The CDR3 is made up of 13 amino acids. In DNA form, the CDR3 reads TGTGCCAGCTCACCGCCACGACAGGGTGAGCAGTTCTTC. Residues: CASSPPRQGEQFF.